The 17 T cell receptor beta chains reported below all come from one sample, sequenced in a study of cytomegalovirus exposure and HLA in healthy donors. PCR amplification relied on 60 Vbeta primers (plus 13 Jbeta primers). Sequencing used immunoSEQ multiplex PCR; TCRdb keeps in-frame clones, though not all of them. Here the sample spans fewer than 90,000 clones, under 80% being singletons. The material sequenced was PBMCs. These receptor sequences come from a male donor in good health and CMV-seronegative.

The CDR3 here is CAISGRLAGIYNEQFF. The CDR3 DNA is TGTGCCATCAGTGGGAGACTAGCGGGAATCTACAATGAGCAGTTCTTC. The J gene is TRBJ2-1, the V gene TRBV10-3, with TRBD2 matching over 11 bases. The CDR3 totals 16 residues. The ends lost 4 bases at V and 3 bases at J; junction bases unmatched: 5. Germline V gene data show CDR1 as ENHRY and CDR2 as SYGVKD.

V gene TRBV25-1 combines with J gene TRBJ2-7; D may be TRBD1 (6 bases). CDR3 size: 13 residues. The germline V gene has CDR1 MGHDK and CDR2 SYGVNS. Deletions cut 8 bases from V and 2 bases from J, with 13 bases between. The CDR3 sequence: CASGKRGTYEQYF. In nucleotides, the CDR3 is TGTGCCAGCGGGAAAAGGGGGACCTACGAGCAGTACTTC.

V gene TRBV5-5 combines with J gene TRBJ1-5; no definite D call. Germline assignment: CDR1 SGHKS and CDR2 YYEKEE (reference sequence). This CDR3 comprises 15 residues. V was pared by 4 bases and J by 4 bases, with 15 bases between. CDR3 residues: CASSPGAGTNQPQHF. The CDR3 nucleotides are TGTGCCAGCAGCCCGGGAGCAGGAACAAATCAGCCCCAGCATTTT. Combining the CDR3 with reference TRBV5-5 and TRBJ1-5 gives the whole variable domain DAGVTQSPTHLIKTRGQQVTLRCSPISGHKSVSWYQQVLGQGPQFIFQYYEKEERGRGNFPDRFSARQFPNYSSELNVNALLLGDSALYLCASSPGAGTNQPQHFGDGTRLSIL.

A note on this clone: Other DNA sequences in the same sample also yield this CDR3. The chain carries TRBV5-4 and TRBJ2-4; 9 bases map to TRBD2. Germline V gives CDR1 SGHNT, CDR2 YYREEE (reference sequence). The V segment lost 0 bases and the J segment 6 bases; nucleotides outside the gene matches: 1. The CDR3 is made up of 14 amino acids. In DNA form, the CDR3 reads TGTGCCAGCAGCTTGGTGCGGGAGGGAAACATTCAGTACTTC. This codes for CASSLVREGNIQYF.

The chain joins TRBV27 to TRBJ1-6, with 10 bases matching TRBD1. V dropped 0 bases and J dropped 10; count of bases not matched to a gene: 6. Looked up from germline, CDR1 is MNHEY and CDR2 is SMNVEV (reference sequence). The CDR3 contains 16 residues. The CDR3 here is CASSLSGGTGVSPLHF. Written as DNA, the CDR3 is TGTGCCAGCAGTTTATCGGGCGGGACAGGGGTGTCACCCCTCCACTTT.

The CDR3 DNA reads as TGTGCCAGCCAACTACCGACTAGCGAAGACAATGAGCAGTTCTTC. Translating it yields CASQLPTSEDNEQFF. The chain joins TRBV28 to TRBJ2-1; 8 positions agree with TRBD2. The CDR3 is 15 residues long. The germline V gene encodes CDR1 MDHEN and CDR2 SYDVKM. Trimming cost V 8 bases and J 5 bases; bases outside gene matches: 11.

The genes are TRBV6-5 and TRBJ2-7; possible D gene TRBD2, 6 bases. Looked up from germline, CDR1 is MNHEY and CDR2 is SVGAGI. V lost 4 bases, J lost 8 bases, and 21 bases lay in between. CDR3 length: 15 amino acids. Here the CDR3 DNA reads TGTGCCAGCAGTTCGTCTTCGGGGGACCCCTCGAAGCAGTACTTC. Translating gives CASSSSSGDPSKQYF.

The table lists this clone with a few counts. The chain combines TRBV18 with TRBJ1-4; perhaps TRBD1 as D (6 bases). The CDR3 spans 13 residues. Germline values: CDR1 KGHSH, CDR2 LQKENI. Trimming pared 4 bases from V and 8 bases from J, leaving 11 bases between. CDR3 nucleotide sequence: TGTGCCAGCTCACTAAACAGGGCCGAAAAACTGTTTTTT. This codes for CASSLNRAEKLFF.

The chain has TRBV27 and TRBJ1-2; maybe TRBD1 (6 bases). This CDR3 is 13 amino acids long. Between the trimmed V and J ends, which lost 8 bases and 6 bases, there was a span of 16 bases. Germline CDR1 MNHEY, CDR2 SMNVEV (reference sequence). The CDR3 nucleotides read TGTGCCAGCGGGACGGGGACATTCGATGGCTACACCTTC. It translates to CASGTGTFDGYTF.

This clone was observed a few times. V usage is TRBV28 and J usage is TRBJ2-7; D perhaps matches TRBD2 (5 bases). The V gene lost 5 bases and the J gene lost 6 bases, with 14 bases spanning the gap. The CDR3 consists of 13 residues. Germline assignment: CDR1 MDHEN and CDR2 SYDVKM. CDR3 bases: TGTGCCAGCAGTCGCGAGCTTCGGGGCGAGCAGTACTTC. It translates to CASSRELRGEQYF. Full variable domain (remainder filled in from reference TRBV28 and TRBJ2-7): DVKVTQSSRYLVKRTGEKVFLECVQDMDHENMFWYRQDPGLGLRLIYFSYDVKMKEKGDIPEGYSVSREKKERFSLILESASTNQTSMYLCASSRELRGEQYFGPGTRLTVT.

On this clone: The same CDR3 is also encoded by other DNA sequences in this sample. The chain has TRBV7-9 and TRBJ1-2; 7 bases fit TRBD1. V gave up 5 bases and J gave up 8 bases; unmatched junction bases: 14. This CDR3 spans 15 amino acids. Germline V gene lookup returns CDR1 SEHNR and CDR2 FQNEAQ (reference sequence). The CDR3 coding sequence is TGTGCCAGCAGCCCGGATCACAGGGGACATATGGGCTACACCTTC. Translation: CASSPDHRGHMGYTF.

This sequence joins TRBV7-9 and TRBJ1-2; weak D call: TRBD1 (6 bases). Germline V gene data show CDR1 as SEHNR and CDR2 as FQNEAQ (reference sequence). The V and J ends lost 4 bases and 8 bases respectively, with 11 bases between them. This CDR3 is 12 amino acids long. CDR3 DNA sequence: TGTGCCAGCAGCTCTACAGGGAAGGGCTACACCTTC. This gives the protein CASSSTGKGYTF.

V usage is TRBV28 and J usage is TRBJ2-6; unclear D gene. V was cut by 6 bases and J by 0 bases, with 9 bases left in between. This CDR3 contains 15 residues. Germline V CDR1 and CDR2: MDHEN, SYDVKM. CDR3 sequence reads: CASSLYTSGANVLTF. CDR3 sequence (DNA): TGTGCCAGCAGCCTATATACCTCTGGGGCCAACGTCCTGACTTTC.

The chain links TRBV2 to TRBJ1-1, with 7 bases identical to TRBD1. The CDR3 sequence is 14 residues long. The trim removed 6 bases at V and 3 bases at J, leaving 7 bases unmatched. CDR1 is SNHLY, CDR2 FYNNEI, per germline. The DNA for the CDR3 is TGTGCCAGCAGACTACAGGGGATTTACACTGAAGCTTTCTTT. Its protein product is CASRLQGIYTEAFF.

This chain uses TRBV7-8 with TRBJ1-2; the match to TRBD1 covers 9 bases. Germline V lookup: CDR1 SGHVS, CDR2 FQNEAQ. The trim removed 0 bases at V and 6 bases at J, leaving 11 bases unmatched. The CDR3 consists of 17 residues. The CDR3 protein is CASSLAGRDRVNDGYTF. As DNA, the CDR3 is TGTGCCAGCAGCTTAGCGGGTCGGGACAGGGTTAATGATGGCTACACCTTC.

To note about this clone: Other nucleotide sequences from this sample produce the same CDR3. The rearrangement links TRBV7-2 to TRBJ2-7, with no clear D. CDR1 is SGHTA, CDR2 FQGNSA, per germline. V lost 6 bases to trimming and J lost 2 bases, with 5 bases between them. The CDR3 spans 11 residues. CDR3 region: CASSSTYEQYF. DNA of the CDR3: TGTGCCAGCAGTTCAACCTACGAGCAGTACTTC.

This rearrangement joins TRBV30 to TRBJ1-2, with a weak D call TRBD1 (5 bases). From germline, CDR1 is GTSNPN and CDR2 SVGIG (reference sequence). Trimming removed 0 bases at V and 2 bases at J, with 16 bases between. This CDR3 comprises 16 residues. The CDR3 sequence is CAWSVRQGHRNYGYTF. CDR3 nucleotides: TGTGCCTGGAGTGTACGGCAGGGCCATCGAAACTATGGCTACACCTTC.